This TCR beta chain stems from a study of shared clonotypes between healthy human individuals. Study details: With ages of 18 to 49, the donors were two women and three men.

Study observations and caveats: Exclusively blood specimens were collected; tissue repertoires likely differ.

Template for every sorted-subset replicate PCR totaled about 0.2 ug DNA, 25,000 to 35,000 T cell genomes. Authors' methods: Because ImmunoSEQ provided only junction sequences with no quality scores, the filtering differed. Some clones are missing from TCRdb's copy, which holds only in-frame ones; the method was immunoSEQ multiplex PCR. The V and J calls and the clone size are those of that table, but D and trimming were determined from the DNA. The table records roughly 760,000 clones, under 80% of them present only once. As regards this clone: What it recognizes is unknown.

The CDR3 has 15 residues. From germline, CDR1 is MNHNY and CDR2 SVGAGI (reference sequence). The V segment lost 6 bases and the J segment 4 bases; nucleotides outside the gene matches: 10. This sequence originates from a young woman in good health. The V call is TRBV6-6, the J call TRBJ2-3; 7 bases match TRBD1. The sample comprised memory CD4+ T cells sorted from blood. Noted subset: CD45RA-negative fraction. The CDR3 nucleotides read TGTGCCAGCAGGAGCCGACAGGGATGGGCAGATACGCAGTATTTT. Its protein product is CASRSRQGWADTQYF.